This T cell receptor beta chain was documented in a study of cytomegalovirus exposure and HLA in healthy donors (dated 2017 in TCRdb). As for the study more broadly: An earlier analysis of roughly 570 of the donors reported 276 Gb of sequence data and roughly 120 million unique TCR beta sequences obtained from about 170 million T cells. Roughly 320 gigabases of sequencing data and around 80 million unique TCR sequences made up an early release that covered nearly 650 HLA-typed donors. Of the 300 to 500 genotyped donors, 81% were placed in the genetic ancestry cluster associated with self-reported Caucasian donors. The aim of the study was to test whether cataloging public T cell receptors could identify signatures of past pathogen exposure. The T cell repertoires of several hundred subjects were profiled by immunosequencing and related to cytomegalovirus serostatus. A separate validation cohort of about 110 different subjects was used in addition to the approximately 700-subject first cohort. To predict cytomegalovirus infection status, the study brought together high-throughput TCR immunosequencing, statistical association of individual TCRs with disease status, and machine learning. To study patterns of TCR occurrence, a later analysis re-analyzed previously published TCR beta repertoires from 500 to 850 donors and added high-resolution HLA genotyping. The later analysis used no new phenotypic data to find candidate immune exposures, relying instead on TCR beta sequences and their occurrence across donors. To decide whether each TCR beta V gene segment behaved as functional or pseudogenic, an earlier analysis of 587 of the donors relied on high-throughput TCR beta sequencing. Alongside the repertoire data, information on donor age, sex, ethnicity and CMV serostatus was compiled. A later genetic analysis took genome-wide SNP genotypes for about 55% of the 666 donors and used that subset as a discovery cohort. All discovery cohort repertoires had been generated on a single sequencing platform. Both class I and class II loci were covered by HLA typing, at four-digit resolution. The number of donors typed differed by locus, with about 620-630 for A, B, C, DRB1 and DQB1, 522 for DQA1, about 610 for DPA1, and about 450 for DPB1. Because of strong linkage in the cohort, a handful of DR-DQ haplotypes were treated as single units for association and clustering. Among a few hundred genotyped donors of the cohort, an average of around 240,000 unique TCR beta nucleotide sequences were sequenced per donor, roughly a sixth of them non-productive.

In total, 500 to 700 healthy bone marrow donors made up the cohort. At the time of sampling, all cohort members were nominally healthy, though unrecorded immune exposures were likely present. The donor was CMV seronegative and belonged to the group of 350 or so seronegative cohort members. A peripheral blood sample was collected from each donor, and TCR beta sequencing was performed on peripheral blood mononuclear cells. The Qiagen DNeasy Blood Extraction Kit was used to extract genomic DNA from the blood cell samples. The library relied on the immunoSEQ multiplex PCR assay. For the multiplex PCR, a mixture combining 60 forward primers for TCR Vbeta segments and 13 reverse primers for TCR Jbeta segments was used. The CDR3 region of rearranged TCR beta genes was amplified from genomic DNA with a multiplex PCR assay. The Illumina HiSeq System was used to sequence the amplified TCR beta libraries as 87-base-pair reads. Under the source paper's analysis protocol: A later analysis counted tens of millions of unique TCR beta chains across the 666 repertoires, and around 9.9 million of these chains were shared by at least two donors. To remove PCR and sequencing errors, raw reads were error-corrected and collapsed into unique sequences using a nearest-neighbor algorithm that merged closely related sequences. To assign V, D and J gene segments, CDR3 sequences were aligned to IMGT reference sequences. For a sequence to be retained, at least a six-nucleotide match to both a V gene segment and a J gene segment was required. Rearrangements were classified as productive when the CDR3 lacked stop codons and remained in frame with V and J, and all other rearrangements were classified as non-productive. CDR3 was defined according to IMGT convention as the region running from the second conserved V-encoded cysteine to the conserved J-encoded phenylalanine. Sequences without an unambiguous match to a single V gene segment were excluded from the earlier analysis of almost 600 of the donors. In an earlier analysis of around 590 of the donors, a V segment was called functional when productive rearrangements were above 56.7%, and segregating when the standard deviation between donors exceeded 5%. To diagnose cytomegalovirus status from the catalog of TCR beta chain sequences, a statistical classification framework was built. V and J gene assignment, in a later analysis, came from comparing TCR nucleotide sequences with IMGT/GENE-DB human TR gene sequences. Using the TCRdist pipeline, a later analysis assigned CDR3 sequences along with most-parsimonious VDJ recombination scenarios. In a later analysis, every TCR beta chain was defined by the combination of its CDR3 amino acid sequence and its V-gene family, and reads without a unique V-gene family were dropped. A later analysis removed several hundred highly shared, low-generation-probability nucleotide sequences to deal with suspected cross-contamination and a sequencing artifact. In a later analysis, a clonal expansion index for each public chain was calculated from normalized within-repertoire ranks of inferred template counts. Generation probabilities in a later analysis came from a VDJ recombination model fitted to out-of-frame rearrangements, and those results were checked against IGoR. Hypergeometric tests were used in a later analysis to score TCR-TCR, TCR-HLA and TCR-CMV co-occurrence, with a repertoire-size bias correction applied to the TCR pairs. A later analysis estimated false discovery rates by permuting HLA or CMV assignments 20 times. In a later analysis, co-occurring TCRs were grouped using DBSCAN, with TCRdist sequence similarity added in when clustering inside HLA-allele-positive subsets. For co-occurrence clustering, repertoires with fewer than 30,000 or more than 120,000 public chains were excluded, along with 4 to 6 repertoires with anomalous nucleotide sharing. TCRdb mirrors the immuneACCESS table, restricted to in-frame sequences. Some clones are absent from its copies; in checked studies, under half trace to an unresolved V gene, and the reason for the others is unknown. The DNA was the basis for D and trimming; V, J and clone size are from that table. The table for this sample lists roughly 100,000 clones; 70% to 75% of them were counted only once. Of the sample, 2.8% is held by the ten largest clones.

Worth noting for this clone: Its antigen is not yet known. Base qualities are not recorded, but no much larger clone differs from it by a single base.

The junction carries 16 bases between V and J, which are trimmed by 5 bases and 0 bases respectively. Taken from cysteine to phenylalanine, the CDR3 has 16 residues. Just CDR3 DNA is preserved here, 48 bases in frame from base 1. Based on the germline V gene, the CDR1 and CDR2 sequences are MDHEN and SYDVKM. What the study reported, not specific to this receptor: Linkage disequilibrium might explain the correlated functional status among segregating V segments, but an unknown experimental factor could not be ruled out. The sequencing pipeline was judged likely to have produced a cluster of highly shared sequence variants as a technical artifact. At a false discovery rate of 0.05, a later analysis linked under 20,000 TCR beta sequences to specific HLA alleles. The classifier was reported to diagnose cytomegalovirus status with high specificity and sensitivity in both the original cohort and the validation cohort. In an earlier analysis of around 500 of the donors, most TCR beta V segments appeared in productive rearrangements about 90% or about 30% of the time, broadly matching IMGT annotations. Roughly 15 rarely observed V segments, including chromosome 9 orphons, were excluded from the earlier analysis of almost 600 of the donors because counts were too low. Across donors, most TCR sequences were observed very rarely, whereas some public TCRs were present in many individuals. A later analysis found that most CMV-associated TCR beta chains appeared HLA-restricted, with HLA associations seemingly driven largely by CMV exposure. The authors suggested that the approach could potentially be extended to other disease states and immunological phenotypes. In a later analysis, several top co-occurrence clusters were reported to appear linked to parvovirus B19, influenza, CMV and Epstein-Barr virus. Assigning TCR associations to individual alleles was difficult when HLA alleles, especially DR and DQ, strongly co-occurred. The only immune exposure information available for the cohort was CMV serostatus. In a later analysis, the rate of TCR association differed among HLA loci, with DRB1 alleles having the most associated TCRs and HLA-C alleles having the fewest. The presence/absence analyses assumed that sequencing depth was roughly uniform across donors, and that assumption may not be true. A later genetic analysis associated a missense DCLRE1C variant with V-gene and J-gene trimming of TCR beta chains, and an independent cohort replicated the association. The cohort was sequenced for TCR beta chains only, and without alpha or paired-chain data the features that could be detected were limited. Because HLA typing was unavailable for some donors at each locus, only the typed subset was used in association tests. A few of the identified cytomegalovirus-associated TCR beta chains were confirmed in vitro to be specific for cytomegalovirus antigens. A later analysis found that HLA-associated TCR beta chains were more clonally expanded and had lower generation probabilities than equally common non-associated chains. The 87-base-pair reads could not distinguish some IMGT-functional V segments, including TRBV6-2 and TRBV6-3, so those segments were excluded. In the study, approximately 150 TCR beta chains were listed as associated with cytomegalovirus. A further reported finding was that TCR beta sequences accurately predicted the HLA-A and HLA-B alleles for most subjects in the first cohort. According to a later genetic analysis, donors in an Asian-associated ancestry cluster had fewer N-insertions in productive TCRs than the roughly 700-donor mean.

Material: PBMCs. This TCR was recovered from a female donor in good health and CMV-seronegative. The V and J genes are TRBV28 and TRBJ1-2, with a weak D call of TRBD1 (5 bases match). The nucleotide sequence reads as follows: TGTGCCAGCAGTCCGACGGACACAGTATCTAACTATGGCTACACCTTC. This translates into CASSPTDTVSNYGYTF.